Listed here are 6 T cell receptor beta chains from one sample, sequenced in a study of blood T cell repertoires in COVID-19. Libraries were prepared by immunoSEQ multiplex PCR; TCRdb keeps only in-frame clonotypes and omits some of them. The table includes roughly 8,500 clones, roughly 80% detected once. The sequenced sample consisted of peripheral blood. Receptors originate from an older man with active COVID-19.

V gene TRBV5-5 combines with J gene TRBJ1-2; TRBD1 matches 8 bases. This CDR3 spans 13 amino acids. J lost 12 bases, V lost 6 bases, and 13 bases had no gene match. The germline V gene has CDR1 SGHKS and CDR2 YYEKEE (reference sequence). The CDR3 sequence is CASTLDRVLLDTF. As DNA, the CDR3 is TGTGCCAGCACGTTGGACAGGGTACTACTGGACACCTTC. The full variable domain, in which reference TRBV5-5 and TRBJ1-2 provide the parts outside the CDR3, is DAGVTQSPTHLIKTRGQQVTLRCSPISGHKSVSWYQQVLGQGPQFIFQYYEKEERGRGNFPDRFSARQFPNYSSELNVNALLLGDSALYLCASTLDRVLLDTFGSGTRLTVV.

The J gene is TRBJ2-1, the V gene TRBV28, with D tentatively TRBD2 (6 bases). Trimming removed 2 bases from V and 8 bases from J, with 13 bases in between. CDR1 MDHEN and CDR2 SYDVKM come from the germline V gene. CDR3 length: 14 residues. The DNA of the CDR3 is TGTGCCAGCAGTTTAACGCTAGCGTTGGATGAGCAGTTCTTC. Translating gives CASSLTLALDEQFF.

The CDR3 is CASSVDPRGRNNEQFF. The CDR3 DNA reads as TGTGCCAGCAGCGTAGACCCCCGCGGGAGGAACAATGAGCAGTTCTTC. The chain carries TRBV9 and TRBJ2-1; 8 bases fit TRBD2. CDR1 is SGDLS and CDR2 is YYNGEE in the germline V gene. After removal of 0 bases from V and 5 bases from J, the junction contained 7 bases not matched to a gene. This CDR3 spans 16 amino acids.

This chain links TRBV28 with TRBJ2-4; D perhaps matches TRBD2 (6 bases). V was shortened by 5 bases and J by 0 bases, with 14 bases between the two germline ends. CDR3 size: 16 residues. Germline CDR1 MDHEN, CDR2 SYDVKM. The CDR3 is CASSPGLLLAKNIQYF. As DNA, the CDR3 is TGTGCCAGCAGTCCGGGACTCCTACTAGCCAAAAACATTCAGTACTTC.

The chain has TRBV28 and TRBJ2-6; perhaps TRBD1 as D (6 bases). The CDR3 length is 17 residues. The germline V and J ends were trimmed by 6 bases and 4 bases, with 19 bases remaining between them. Germline V gives CDR1 MDHEN, CDR2 SYDVKM. The CDR3 bases are TGTGCCAGCAGCCGAATTCAGGGGCGCGGAGGGGCCAACGTCCTGACTTTC. This gives the protein CASSRIQGRGGANVLTF.

The chain carries TRBV11-3 and TRBJ1-1; no clear D gene. The length of the CDR3 is 13 residues. Between the trimmed V and J ends, which lost 3 bases and 1 base, there was a span of 6 bases. The germline V gene has CDR1 SGHNT and CDR2 YENEEA. In nucleotides, the CDR3 is TGTGCCAGCAGCTTGAGTAGGAACACTGAAGCTTTCTTT. As protein: CASSLSRNTEAFF.